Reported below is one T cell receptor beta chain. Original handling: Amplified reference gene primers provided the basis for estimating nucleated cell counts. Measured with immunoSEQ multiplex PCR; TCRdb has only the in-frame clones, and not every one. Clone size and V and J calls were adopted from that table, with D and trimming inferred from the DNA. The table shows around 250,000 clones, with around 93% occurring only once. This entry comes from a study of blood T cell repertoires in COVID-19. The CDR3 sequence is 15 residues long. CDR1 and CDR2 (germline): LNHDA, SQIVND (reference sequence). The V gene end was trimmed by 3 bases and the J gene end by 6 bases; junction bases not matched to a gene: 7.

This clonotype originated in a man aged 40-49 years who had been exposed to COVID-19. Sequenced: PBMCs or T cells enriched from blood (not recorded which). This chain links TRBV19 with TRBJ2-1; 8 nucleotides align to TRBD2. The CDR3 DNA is TGTGCCAGTAGTATTGGCGGGAGGCTGCCCAATGAGCAGTTCTTC. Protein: CASSIGGRLPNEQFF.